This entry lists 21 T cell receptor beta chains sequenced from one sample in a study of T-cell memory formation after mild COVID-19. MiXCR, run by TCRdb on the 5' RACE reads, gives a single entry per CDR3 protein. The repertoire holds 470,000 or so distinct CDR3 sequences, with about 20% as singletons. Sequencing input: PBMCs or a T cell subset sorted from them (not recorded which). These receptors originate from an adult woman who had mild COVID-19 (a few samples of this study predate the infection). Cell type and time point are not known.

This clonotype occurred a few times. The V gene is TRBV5-1, the J gene TRBJ1-1; weak D call: TRBD1 (6 bases). The V end lost 4 bases, the J end lost 6 bases, and 16 bases lay between the germline ends. CDR1 is SGHRS and CDR2 is YFSETQ in the germline V gene. The length of the CDR3 is 14 residues. CDR3 sequence reads: CASSPPSGASEAFF. CDR3 coding DNA: TGCGCCAGCAGCCCGCCCTCAGGGGCGTCTGAAGCTTTCTTT.

This clonotype was seen more than once but under ten times. This rearrangement joins TRBV29-1 to TRBJ2-1, with D perhaps assigned TRBD1 or TRBD2 (5 bases each). The CDR3 length is 15 residues. Per the germline V gene, CDR1 is SQVTM and CDR2 is ANQGSEA. V lost 4 bases to trimming and J lost 3 bases, with 16 bases between them. Here the CDR3 DNA reads TGCAGCGTTGCACTAGGGACCTTACTCTACAATGAGCAGTTCTTC. It translates to CSVALGTLLYNEQFF.

Details on this clonotype: An end of the junction differs from the germline gene, which may be a read error. The chain couples TRBV12-3 or TRBV12-4 to TRBJ1-3, with D uncertain. This CDR3 contains 9 residues. The CDR3 nucleotides are TGTGCCAGCAGTCCGCCATGGATTTTT. Protein sequence: CASSPPWIF.

This clonotype was seen only a few times. CDR3 nucleotide sequence: TGTGCCAGCAGCTCTCCCCCCGGGAGCGTAAACAATGAGCAGTTCTTC. Amino acids: CASSSPPGSVNNEQFF. V gene TRBV11-3 combines with J gene TRBJ2-1; D is possibly TRBD2 (6 bases). The length of the CDR3 is 16 residues. CDR1 is SGHNT and CDR2 is YENEEA in the germline V gene. Trimming stripped 4 bases from V and 5 bases from J, with 18 bases between.

About this clonotype itself: Being one base from a much bigger clone, this may be a read error. The chain couples TRBV20-1 to TRBJ1-5, with D unclear. With 2 bases removed from V and 1 base from J, the gap between germline ends came to 3 bases. In germline, CDR1 is DFQATT, CDR2 SNEGSKA (reference sequence). This CDR3 is 12 amino acids long. The CDR3 region has the DNA TGCAGTGCTAGACGGAGCAATCAGCCCCAGCATTTT. Its protein is CSARRSNQPQHF.

The chain recombines TRBV18 with TRBJ2-7, with TRBD1 matching over 8 bases. The ends lost 5 bases at V and 0 bases at J; junction bases unmatched: 12. CDR3 length equals 17 residues. Germline CDR1 and CDR2: KGHSH and LQKENI. The CDR3 here is CASSSMPGQVSSYEQYF. In DNA form, the CDR3 reads TGTGCCAGCTCATCGATGCCGGGACAGGTGAGCTCCTACGAGCAGTACTTC.

The genes are TRBV6-6 and TRBJ2-2; the match to TRBD2 covers 10 bases. The CDR3 totals 18 residues. The V and J ends lost 5 bases and 3 bases, in that order; junction bases with no gene match: 12. Germline CDR1 MNHNY, CDR2 SVGAGI (reference sequence). This chain's CDR3 is CASSVTSGAFVYTGELFF. The CDR3 DNA follows: TGTGCCAGCAGTGTAACTAGCGGGGCCTTCGTTTACACCGGGGAGCTGTTTTTT.

This clonotype was observed at least ten times. The chain links TRBV12-3 or TRBV12-4 to TRBJ2-2; D might be TRBD2 (5 bases). Trimming took off 5 bases at V and 2 bases at J, with 9 bases between the two ends. The CDR3 covers 14 residues. Here the CDR3 DNA reads TGTGCCAGCAGTCCGAGGGCCAACACCGGGGAGCTGTTTTTT. It encodes CASSPRANTGELFF.

This clonotype turned up a few times. The rearrangement uses TRBV7-3 and TRBJ2-7; tentative D call: TRBD2 (5 bases). The germline V gene encodes CDR1 SGHTA and CDR2 FQGTGA. V gave up 1 base and J gave up 6 bases, with 10 bases separating them. The CDR3 extends over 13 amino acids. The CDR3 DNA is TGTGCCAGCAGCTTAATGAGGGCAGGCGAGCAGTACTTC. This sequence encodes CASSLMRAGEQYF. Filled out from reference TRBV7-3 and TRBJ2-7, the complete variable domain reads GAGVSQTPSNKVTEKGKYVELRCDPISGHTALYWYRQSLGQGPEFLIYFQGTGAADDSGLPNDRFFAVRPEGSVSTLKIQRTERGDSAVYLCASSLMRAGEQYFGPGTRLTVT.

This clonotype occurred a few times. The chain recombines TRBV12-3 or TRBV12-4 with TRBJ1-3; D perhaps matches TRBD1 (6 bases). The CDR3 is 17 residues long. The germline V and J ends were trimmed by 0 bases and 4 bases, with 16 bases remaining between them. The CDR3 here is CASSLAAGVLGGNTIYF. The CDR3 nucleotides are TGTGCCAGCAGTTTAGCGGCAGGGGTGCTCGGAGGAAACACCATATATTTT.

This clonotype came up a few times. The chain uses TRBV21-1 and TRBJ1-4. TRBV21-1 is an annotated pseudogene. The CDR3 covers 15 residues. CDR3 amino acids: CASSKDGGFREKLFF. The CDR3 DNA sequence: TGTGCCAGCAGCAAGGATGGTGGGTTTCGGGAAAAACTGTTTTTT.

This clonotype was observed a handful of times. At one end the junction does not follow the germline gene, possibly because of a read error. The rearrangement joins TRBV7-7 to TRBJ2-1; 12 nucleotides agree with TRBD2. Germline assignment: CDR1 SSHAT and CDR2 FNYEAQ (reference sequence). This CDR3 contains 17 residues. CDR3 nucleotides: TGTGCTAGCAGTACTAGCATGGGACTAGCGGGCGACAATGAGCAGTTCTTC. Translating gives CASSTSMGLAGDNEQFF.

V usage is TRBV3-1 and J usage is TRBJ1-1; D is unresolved. The CDR3 has 17 amino acids. The V and J ends lost 0 bases and 0 bases respectively, with 14 bases between them. In germline, CDR1 is LGHDT, CDR2 YNNKEL (reference sequence). CDR3 sequence: CASSQEGPANLNTEAFF. DNA for the CDR3: TGTGCCAGCAGCCAAGAAGGACCTGCGAACTTGAACACTGAAGCTTTCTTT.

This clonotype was counted only a few times. The V gene is TRBV19, the J gene TRBJ1-4; tentative D call: TRBD1 (6 bases). V was shortened by 6 bases and J by 5 bases, with 13 bases between the two germline ends. This CDR3 is 14 amino acids long. Germline V gene sequence: CDR1 LNHDA, CDR2 SQIVND (reference sequence). CDR3 bases: TGTGCCAGTAGATCCGGGACATGGAATGAAAAACTGTTTTTT. It specifies CASRSGTWNEKLFF. The whole variable domain, remainder taken from reference TRBV19 and TRBJ1-4, is DGGITQSPKYLFRKEGQNVTLSCEQNLNHDAMYWYRQDPGQGLRLIYYSQIVNDFQKGDIAEGYSVSREKKESFPLTVTSAQKNPTAFYLCASRSGTWNEKLFFGSGTQLSVL.

DNA of the CDR3: TGTGCCAGCGACTCGACATCAAACGCTGAAGCTTTCTTT. It codes for CASDSTSNAEAFF. The chain joins TRBV2 to TRBJ1-1; D remains ambiguous. Germline V CDR1 and CDR2: SNHLY, FYNNEI. The CDR3 contains 13 residues. The ends were cut back, 8 bases at V and 6 bases at J, with 16 bases in the middle.

This clonotype was picked up a small number of times. The J gene is TRBJ1-1, the V gene TRBV3-1; the D gene is possibly TRBD1 (6 bases). There are 15 residues in the CDR3. V was trimmed by 3 bases and J by 9 bases, leaving 20 bases between them. Germline V gene data show CDR1 as LGHDT and CDR2 as YNNKEL (reference sequence). The CDR3 DNA reads as TGTGCCAGCAGCCAGAACAGGGAGACGTCGAAAAAAGCTTTCTTT. Amino acid sequence: CASSQNRETSKKAFF.

In its sample, this clonotype was seen a few times. This chain links TRBV5-1 with TRBJ2-7, with D perhaps matching TRBD2 (5 bases). CDR3 size: 13 residues. From germline, CDR1 is SGHRS and CDR2 YFSETQ. V was shortened by 2 bases and J by 5 bases, with 11 bases between the two germline ends. The CDR3 bases are TGCGCCAGCAGCTTCGAGGGTCCCAACGAGCAGTACTTC. It encodes CASSFEGPNEQYF.

In DNA form, the CDR3 reads TGCGCCAGCAGCTTGGGGGTTGGGAATGAGCAGTTCTTC. This codes for CASSLGVGNEQFF. The chain couples TRBV5-1 to TRBJ2-1; D remains ambiguous. From germline, CDR1 is SGHRS and CDR2 YFSETQ. Trimming removed 0 bases at V and 7 bases at J, with 8 bases between. This CDR3 has 13 residues.

There are a few counts of this clonotype. The chain couples TRBV4-2 to TRBJ2-3; the match to TRBD2 covers 10 bases. The CDR3 runs 16 residues. J gave up 4 bases and V 0 bases, and 4 bases lay outside the gene matches. Per the germline V gene, CDR1 is LGHNA and CDR2 is YNFKEQ. The CDR3 loop reads CASSQELAGEADTQYF. CDR3 nucleotide sequence: TGTGCCAGCAGCCAAGAGCTAGCGGGGGAGGCAGATACGCAGTATTTT.

The chain combines TRBV27 with TRBJ2-7; tentatively, D is TRBD2 (5 bases). This CDR3 has 14 residues. The V gene lost 7 bases and the J gene lost 2 bases, with 15 bases spanning the gap. Germline V gene data show CDR1 as MNHEY and CDR2 as SMNVEV (reference sequence). The CDR3 loop reads CASKAAGGTYEQYF. The CDR3 DNA follows: TGTGCCAGCAAGGCGGCGGGCGGTACCTACGAGCAGTACTTC.

In its sample, this clonotype was seen a few times. The genes are TRBV5-1 and TRBJ2-1, with D perhaps matching TRBD1 (5 bases). The CDR3 contains 16 residues. V was cut by 1 base and J by 0 bases, with 11 bases left in between. From germline, CDR1 is SGHRS and CDR2 YFSETQ. CDR3 region: CASSLWGDLSYNEQFF. The CDR3 DNA reads TGCGCCAGCAGCTTGTGGGGCGATCTCTCCTACAATGAGCAGTTCTTC. Full variable domain (rest looked up from reference TRBV5-1 and TRBJ2-1): KAGVTQTPRYLIKTRGQQVTLSCSPISGHRSVSWYQQTPGQGLQFLFEYFSETQRNKGNFPGRFSGRQFSNSRSEMNVSTLELGDSALYLCASSLWGDLSYNEQFFGPGTRLTVL.